The 18 T cell receptor beta chains given below trace back to one sample, sequenced in a study of vaccination and CD4 T cells after COVID-19. Treatment defined: approximately nine-day PBMC culture with coronavirus spike peptide pools or control peptides (ViraFEST assay). Ahead of the COVID-19 pandemic (2011-2018), the CD4+ T cells of the unexposed donor were collected. No cognate antigen is known for these TCRs. Sequencing of the DNA from cultured CD4+ T cells was carried out with the Oncomine TCR Beta short-read assay. Genomic DNA was extracted from cultured CD4+ T cells. TCRdb re-called the PCR reads through MiXCR, storing one row per CDR3 protein. The sample holds about 10,000 distinct CDR3 sequences; about a third are singletons and the top ten take approximately 15%. The sequenced sample consisted of CD4+ T cells from blood, cultured in vitro. The receptors stem from a human donor in good health.

The chain has TRBV19 and TRBJ2-3; D ambiguous. V lost 8 bases and J lost 8, with 5 bases in between. The V gene's germline CDR1 is LNHDA and CDR2 SQIVND (reference sequence). There are 9 residues in the CDR3. The CDR3 loop reads CASSPTQYF. CDR3 DNA: TGTGCCAGTTCCCCTACGCAGTATTTT. Full variable domain (outside the CDR3, taken from reference TRBV19 and TRBJ2-3): DGGITQSPKYLFRKEGQNVTLSCEQNLNHDAMYWYRQDPGQGLRLIYYSQIVNDFQKGDIAEGYSVSREKKESFPLTVTSAQKNPTAFYLCASSPTQYFGPGTRLTVL.

CDR3 protein: CASSLDTGGSYGYTF. CDR3 nucleotide sequence: TGTGCCAGCAGTTTGGACACAGGGGGCAGCTATGGCTACACCTTC. The chain joins TRBV12-3 or TRBV12-4 to TRBJ1-2, with 9 positions matching TRBD1. The CDR3 runs to 15 residues. With 3 bases clipped from V and 4 bases from J, the junction kept 6 bases outside the gene matches.

The chain uses TRBV28 and TRBJ2-7; 8 bases align to TRBD1. Trimming at V came to 5 bases and at J to 2 bases, leaving 5 bases not matched to a gene. The germline gives CDR1 MDHEN, CDR2 SYDVKM. This CDR3 has 14 amino acids. The CDR3 protein is CASSEGQAPYEQYF. In DNA, the CDR3 is TGTGCCAGCAGTGAGGGACAGGCTCCCTACGAGCAGTACTTC.

V is TRBV19 and J is TRBJ1-2; D is ambiguous. This CDR3 spans 16 amino acids. The germline V gene has CDR1 LNHDA and CDR2 SQIVND (reference sequence). Trimming took 8 bases from V and 2 from J, leaving 21 bases between them. The CDR3 DNA is TGTGCCAGTCGCAATAGCCGCTCGACGGAGAACTATGGCTACACCTTC. Translated, it gives CASRNSRSTENYGYTF.

This clonotype has only a few counts. This chain uses TRBV28 with TRBJ2-3, with D tentatively TRBD1 or TRBD2 (5 bases each). CDR1 is MDHEN and CDR2 is SYDVKM in the germline V gene. The CDR3 totals 15 residues. Trimming removed 4 bases at V and 2 bases at J, with 13 bases between. The CDR3 DNA is TGTGCCAGCAGTTCCCCGGGGCCCCCCACAGATACGCAGTATTTT. Translated: CASSSPGPPTDTQYF.

The chain employs TRBV28 and TRBJ2-1; D is unresolved. This CDR3 is built from 12 residues. V shed 5 bases and J shed 7 bases, with 9 bases lying between them. Germline-derived CDR1 and CDR2 are MDHEN and SYDVKM. The CDR3: CASSRSRNEQFF. The CDR3 DNA sequence: TGTGCCAGCAGTAGGAGTCGGAATGAGCAGTTCTTC.

There are a few counts of this clonotype. The chain links TRBV20-1 to TRBJ1-6; D remains unclear. The length of the CDR3 is 13 residues. Germline V lookup: CDR1 DFQATT, CDR2 SNEGSKA (reference sequence). The ends were cut back, 3 bases at V and 7 bases at J, with 10 bases in the middle. CDR3 nucleotides: TGCAGTGCTAGGCGAGACTCGAATTCACCCCTCCACTTT. Encoded protein: CSARRDSNSPLHF.

This clonotype occurred a few times. The rearrangement joins TRBV7-9 to TRBJ2-5; D might be TRBD2 (6 bases). CDR1 and CDR2 (germline): SEHNR, FQNEAQ (reference sequence). The V end lost 0 bases, the J end lost 0 bases, and 8 bases lay between the germline ends. The CDR3 has 15 residues. The CDR3 sequence: CASSLALADQETQYF. The CDR3 nucleotides are TGTGCCAGCAGCTTAGCCTTAGCGGACCAAGAGACCCAGTACTTC. Full variable domain (remainder filled in from reference TRBV7-9 and TRBJ2-5): DTGVSQNPRHKITKRGQNVTFRCDPISEHNRLYWYRQTLGQGPEFLTYFQNEAQLEKSRLLSDRFSAERPKGSFSTLEIQRTEQGDSAMYLCASSLALADQETQYFGPGTRLLVL.

This clonotype has more than one count but fewer than ten. This rearrangement joins TRBV20-1 to TRBJ1-6, with TRBD1 matching 10 bases. With 3 bases clipped from V and 0 bases from J, the junction kept 2 bases outside the gene matches. The CDR3 sequence is 16 residues long. Looked up from germline, CDR1 is DFQATT and CDR2 is SNEGSKA (reference sequence). CDR3 coding DNA: TGCAGTGCTAGGGACAGGGGGTCCTCCTATAATTCACCCCTCCACTTT. This translates into CSARDRGSSYNSPLHF.

This clonotype was seen more than once but under ten times. The chain recombines TRBV7-2 with TRBJ2-7; D is possibly TRBD1 or TRBD2 (5 bases each). The CDR3 runs 16 residues. CDR1 is SGHTA and CDR2 is FQGNSA in the germline V gene. Trimming pared 6 bases from V and 3 bases from J, leaving 21 bases between. The DNA for the CDR3 is TGTGCCAGCAGGGGGCCCAGGACTCTACTTAACTACGAGCAGTACTTC. The encoded protein is CASRGPRTLLNYEQYF.

The chain combines TRBV28 with TRBJ1-5, with 9 bases lining up with TRBD1. J gave up 4 bases and V 8 bases, and 3 bases lay outside the gene matches. CDR1 is MDHEN and CDR2 is SYDVKM in the germline V gene. The CDR3 has 13 amino acids. The CDR3 reads CASSDRGNQPQHF. The CDR3 DNA reads TGTGCCAGCTCGGACAGGGGTAATCAGCCCCAGCATTTT. Full variable domain (missing parts from reference TRBV28 and TRBJ1-5): DVKVTQSSRYLVKRTGEKVFLECVQDMDHENMFWYRQDPGLGLRLIYFSYDVKMKEKGDIPEGYSVSREKKERFSLILESASTNQTSMYLCASSDRGNQPQHFGDGTRLSIL.

As to this clonotype: This CDR3 fails to terminate in the conserved phenylalanine or tryptophan, so it likely reflects a read error. The J gene is TRBJ2-3, the V gene TRBV20-1; 10 bases are shared with TRBD2. Germline loops: CDR1 DFQATT, CDR2 SNEGSKA (reference sequence). The CDR3 sequence is 13 residues long. After removal of 2 bases from V and 5 bases from J, the junction contained 1 base not matched to a gene. CDR3 amino acids: CSARLAGVDTQYL. The DNA for the CDR3 is TGCAGTGCTAGACTAGCGGGAGTAGATACGCAGTATCTT.

In its sample, this clonotype was seen a few times. The chain has TRBV15 and TRBJ1-1; D possibly corresponds to TRBD1 (6 bases). The V and J ends lost 0 bases and 7 bases respectively, with 15 bases between them. Looked up from germline, CDR1 is LNHNV and CDR2 is YYDKDF (reference sequence). The CDR3 runs to 15 residues. In DNA form, the CDR3 reads TGTGCCACCAGCAGAGATTCGGGCAGGGGATTTGAAGCTTTCTTT. Protein sequence: CATSRDSGRGFEAFF.

This clonotype was detected only a few times. The V gene is TRBV6-5, the J gene TRBJ2-3, with 7 bases that match TRBD2. This CDR3 contains 15 residues. Germline trimming cut 4 bases from V and 6 bases from J; bases unmatched to any gene: 10. Germline V gives CDR1 MNHEY, CDR2 SVGAGI. The DNA for the CDR3 is TGTGCCAGCAGTTCCCACAGACCCGGGGGGGATACGCAGTATTTT. Translating gives CASSSHRPGGDTQYF.

This clonotype has more than one count but fewer than ten. The chain carries TRBV24-1 and TRBJ2-5; D ambiguous. Germline lookup yields CDR1 KGHDR and CDR2 SFDVKD. CDR3 length equals 15 residues. Trimming stripped 4 bases from V and 0 bases from J, with 11 bases between. The CDR3 DNA is TGTGCCACCAGTGACCCCGACCGGTACCAAGAGACCCAGTACTTC. Protein: CATSDPDRYQETQYF.

V is TRBV28 and J is TRBJ2-7; a possible D gene is TRBD2 (6 bases). V lost 6 bases and J lost 5, with 14 bases in between. CDR3 length equals 13 residues. CDR1 MDHEN and CDR2 SYDVKM come from the germline V gene. The CDR3 loop is CASRTPGTHEQYF. CDR3 sequence (DNA): TGTGCCAGCAGAACCCCCGGGACTCACGAGCAGTACTTC.

V usage is TRBV19 and J usage is TRBJ1-2; no reliable D call. The CDR3 covers 15 residues. Germline V gene data show CDR1 as LNHDA and CDR2 as SQIVND (reference sequence). V shed 7 bases and J shed 2 bases, with 17 bases lying between them. CDR3 region: CASTALRRSNYGYTF. The DNA for the CDR3 is TGTGCCAGTACCGCACTTAGACGGAGCAACTATGGCTACACCTTC.

The rearrangement joins TRBV10-3 to TRBJ2-2, with D perhaps matching TRBD1 (6 bases). Germline CDR1 and CDR2: ENHRY and SYGVKD. The CDR3 covers 15 residues. V lost 3 bases and J 5 bases, leaving 13 bases between the germline ends. CDR3 coding DNA: TGTGCCATCAGTGACTCGACGGACAGTACCGGGGAGCTGTTTTTT. This translates into CAISDSTDSTGELFF.